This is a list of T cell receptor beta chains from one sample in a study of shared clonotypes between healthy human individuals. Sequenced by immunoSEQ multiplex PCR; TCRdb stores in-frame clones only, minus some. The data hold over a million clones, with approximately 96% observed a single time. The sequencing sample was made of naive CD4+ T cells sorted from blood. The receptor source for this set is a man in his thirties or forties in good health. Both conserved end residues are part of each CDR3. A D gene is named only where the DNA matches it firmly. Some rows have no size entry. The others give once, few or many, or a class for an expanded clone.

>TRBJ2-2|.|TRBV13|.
CASSLGLVGHKGELFF
TGTGCCAGCAGCTTAGGCCTGGTGGGCCACAAAGGGGAGCTGTTTTTT
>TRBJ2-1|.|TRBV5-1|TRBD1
CASSLIRQGADEQFF
TGCGCCAGCAGCTTGATTCGGCAGGGGGCCGATGAGCAGTTCTTC
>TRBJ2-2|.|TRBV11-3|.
CASSAVRTGELFF
TGTGCCAGCAGCGCCGTGCGCACCGGGGAGCTGTTTTTT
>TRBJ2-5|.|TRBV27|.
CASSLFGGRAQETQYF
TGTGCCAGCAGTTTATTCGGTGGCAGGGCCCAAGAGACCCAGTACTTC
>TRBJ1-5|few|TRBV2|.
CASIAEGNQPQHF
TGTGCCAGCATAGCGGAGGGGAACCAGCCCCAGCATTTT
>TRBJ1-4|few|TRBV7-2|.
CASSLASVGRFSTNEKLFF
TGTGCCAGCAGCTTAGCATCAGTGGGCAGATTTTCAACTAATGAAAAACTGTTTTTT
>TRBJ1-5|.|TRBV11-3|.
CASSSQGSNQPQHF
TGTGCCAGCAGTTCACAGGGTAGCAATCAGCCCCAGCATTTT
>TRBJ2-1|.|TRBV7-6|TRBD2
CASSLDLAGSSYNEQFF
TGTGCCAGCAGCTTGGACCTAGCGGGAAGCTCCTACAATGAGCAGTTCTTC
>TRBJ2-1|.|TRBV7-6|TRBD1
CASSLGGQGAEQFF
TGTGCCAGCAGCTTAGGAGGACAGGGCGCTGAGCAGTTCTTC
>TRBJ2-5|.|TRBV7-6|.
CASSLDQGWEETQYF
TGTGCCAGCAGCTTAGATCAGGGTTGGGAGGAGACCCAGTACTTC
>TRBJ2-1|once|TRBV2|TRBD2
CASSLTGLAGGNEQFF
TGTGCCAGCAGCCTCACGGGACTAGCGGGAGGCAATGAGCAGTTCTTC
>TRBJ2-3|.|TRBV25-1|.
CASSGTLGGAPTDTQYF
TGTGCCAGCAGTGGCACCCTCGGCGGAGCCCCCACAGATACGCAGTATTTT
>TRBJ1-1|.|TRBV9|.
CASSVRMNTEAFF
TGTGCCAGCAGCGTGCGAATGAACACTGAAGCTTTCTTT
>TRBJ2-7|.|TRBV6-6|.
CASSKGSYEQYF
TGTGCCAGCAGTAAGGGGTCCTACGAGCAGTACTTC
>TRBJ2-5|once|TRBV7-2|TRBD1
CASSLWAGGETQYF
TGTGCCAGCAGCTTATGGGCAGGGGGAGAGACCCAGTACTTC
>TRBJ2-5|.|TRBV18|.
CASSPLGGGSPQETQYF
TGTGCCAGCTCACCCCTCGGGGGCGGGAGCCCCCAAGAGACCCAGTACTTC
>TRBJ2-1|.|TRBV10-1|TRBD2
CASSDSAGGGYNEQFF
TGCGCCAGCAGTGATTCTGCGGGAGGGGGTTACAATGAGCAGTTCTTC
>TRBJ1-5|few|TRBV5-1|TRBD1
CASSQTGDGQPQHF
TGCGCCAGCAGCCAAACAGGGGACGGTCAGCCCCAGCATTTT
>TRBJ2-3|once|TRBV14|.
CASSRGWEAVSDTQYF
TGTGCCAGCAGCCGAGGGTGGGAGGCGGTGTCAGATACGCAGTATTTT
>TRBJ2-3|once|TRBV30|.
CAWSWGRGAFTDTQYF
TGTGCCTGGAGTTGGGGGAGGGGGGCCTTCACAGATACGCAGTATTTT
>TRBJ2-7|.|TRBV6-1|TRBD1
CAGGQGVLSSYEQYF
TGTGCCGGGGGACAGGGTGTGCTCTCCTCCTACGAGCAGTACTTC
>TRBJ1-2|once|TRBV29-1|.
CSVGPADGYTF
TGCAGCGTGGGACCCGCGGATGGCTACACCTTC
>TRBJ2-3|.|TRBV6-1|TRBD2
CASILPSGITDTQYF
TGTGCCAGCATTTTACCTAGCGGGATCACAGATACGCAGTATTTT
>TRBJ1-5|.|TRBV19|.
CASSSLGQSSNQPQHF
TGTGCCAGTAGTAGTTTGGGGCAATCGAGCAATCAGCCCCAGCATTTT
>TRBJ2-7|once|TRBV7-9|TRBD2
CASSSRTSADYEQYF
TGTGCCAGCAGCTCCAGGACTAGCGCCGATTACGAGCAGTACTTC
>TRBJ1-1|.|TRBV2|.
CASRGVGIWAFF
TGTGCCAGCAGGGGTGTAGGGATTTGGGCTTTCTTT
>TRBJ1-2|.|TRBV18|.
CASSPRAPGGDGYTF
TGTGCCAGCTCACCACGGGCTCCGGGGGGGGACGGCTACACCTTC
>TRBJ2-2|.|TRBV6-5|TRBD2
CASTKRTSGTGELFF
TGTGCCAGCACCAAGCGGACTAGCGGGACCGGGGAGCTGTTTTTT
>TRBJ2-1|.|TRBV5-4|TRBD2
CASSLGSSGTVNEQFF
TGTGCCAGCAGCTTGGGGTCTAGCGGGACGGTGAATGAGCAGTTCTTC
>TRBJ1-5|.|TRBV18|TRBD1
CASSPGTGNQPQHF
TGTGCCAGCTCACCAGGGACAGGGAACCAGCCCCAGCATTTT
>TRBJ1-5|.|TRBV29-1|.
CSVADRSNQPQHF
TGCAGCGTGGCTGACAGGTCAAATCAGCCCCAGCATTTT
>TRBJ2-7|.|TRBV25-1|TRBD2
CASSELREGVNEQYF
TGTGCCAGCAGTGAACTGCGGGAGGGGGTCAACGAGCAGTACTTC
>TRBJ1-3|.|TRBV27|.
CASSGTPSGNTIYF
TGTGCCAGCAGTGGGACCCCCAGCGGAAACACCATATATTTT
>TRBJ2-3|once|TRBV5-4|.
CASSFGLPPTDTQYF
TGTGCCAGCAGCTTCGGATTACCCCCCACAGATACGCAGTATTTT
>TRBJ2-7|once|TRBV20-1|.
CSARESEQYF
TGCAGTGCTAGAGAGTCCGAGCAGTACTTC
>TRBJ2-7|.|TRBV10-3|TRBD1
CAISDLRQGLYEQYF
TGTGCCATCAGTGACCTGAGACAGGGTTTATACGAGCAGTACTTC
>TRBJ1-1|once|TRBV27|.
CASSLSGQRNTEAFF
TGTGCCAGCAGTTTATCCGGCCAGCGGAACACTGAAGCTTTCTTT
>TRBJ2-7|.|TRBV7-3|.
CASSLNSGGIYEQYF
TGTGCCAGCAGCTTAAATAGTGGCGGTATCTACGAGCAGTACTTC
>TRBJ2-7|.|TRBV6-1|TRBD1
CASSVNPGGAGYEQYF
TGTGCCAGCAGTGTAAACCCAGGGGGCGCCGGCTACGAGCAGTACTTC